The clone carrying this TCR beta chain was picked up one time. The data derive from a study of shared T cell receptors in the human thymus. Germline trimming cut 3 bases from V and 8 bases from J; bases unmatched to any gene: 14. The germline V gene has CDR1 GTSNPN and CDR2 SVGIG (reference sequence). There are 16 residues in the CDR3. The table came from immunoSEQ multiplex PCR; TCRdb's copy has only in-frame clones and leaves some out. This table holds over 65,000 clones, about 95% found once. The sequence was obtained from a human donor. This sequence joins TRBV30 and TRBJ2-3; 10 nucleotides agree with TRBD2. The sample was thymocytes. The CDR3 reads CAWRPGTSALGATQYF. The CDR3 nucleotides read TGTGCCTGGAGGCCCGGGACTAGCGCTCTCGGGGCTACGCAGTATTTT.